These 11 T cell receptor beta chains were all obtained from the same sample, sequenced in a study of cytotoxic CD8 clonotypes in ibrutinib-treated CLL (dated by TCRdb to the early 2020s). The method was the immunoSEQ multiplex PCR assay. The clones in this table, taken by TCRdb from immuneACCESS, are in-frame only. Not every clone is retained; where verified, under half of the shortfall comes from an unresolved V gene, and the cause of the rest is unknown. The sample table holds 150,000 or so clones, of which approximately 80% were seen once. Of the sample, 7.5% to 8% falls within the top ten clones. The sample was PBMCs, taken after 36 months of ibrutinib treatment. The source of these receptors is a human donor with chronic lymphocytic leukemia.

The chain links TRBV12-5 to TRBJ2-7; the match to TRBD2 covers 11 bases. The CDR3 extends over 15 amino acids. The germline CDR1 and CDR2 sequences are LGHNT and FRNRAP. The V segment lost 6 bases and the J segment 6 bases; nucleotides outside the gene matches: 10. CDR3 amino acids: CASGPASSGRSEQYF. The CDR3 nucleotides are TGTGCTAGTGGGCCCGCCTCTAGCGGGAGGAGCGAGCAGTACTTC.

This chain connects TRBV5-1 to TRBJ1-2, with D uncertain. Trimming pared 0 bases from V and 3 bases from J, leaving 12 bases between. CDR1 SGHRS and CDR2 YFSETQ come from the germline V gene. The CDR3 covers 15 residues. CDR3: CASSLAFGRDYGYTF. The DNA for the CDR3 is TGCGCCAGCAGCTTGGCCTTCGGGAGAGACTATGGCTACACCTTC.

This chain connects TRBV28 to TRBJ2-5, with a tentative D call TRBD2 (6 bases). Germline V gene data show CDR1 as MDHEN and CDR2 as SYDVKM. Trimming stripped 1 base from V and 1 base from J, with 13 bases between. The CDR3 has 16 residues. CDR3 region: CASSLSSAVLQETQYF. The DNA of the CDR3 is TGTGCCAGCAGTTTATCTAGCGCGGTCCTCCAAGAGACCCAGTACTTC.

This chain connects TRBV5-4 to TRBJ2-5, with TRBD1 identical over 7 bases. This CDR3 spans 13 amino acids. V was clipped by 9 bases and J by 4 bases; unmatched bases: 9. Germline V gives CDR1 SGHNT, CDR2 YYREEE (reference sequence). The CDR3 nucleotides read TGTGCCACCAACCAGGGGGACCGAGAGACCCAGTACTTC. Amino acids: CATNQGDRETQYF. Looking up the rest from reference TRBV5-4 and TRBJ2-5 gives the full variable domain: ETGVTQSPTHLIKTRGQQVTLRCSSQSGHNTVSWYQQALGQGPQFIFQYYREEENGRGNFPPRFSGLQFPNYSSELNVNALELDDSALYLCATNQGDRETQYFGPGTRLLVL.

The chain uses TRBV10-1 and TRBJ1-4; perhaps TRBD1 as D (6 bases). From germline, CDR1 is WNHNN and CDR2 SYGVQD (reference sequence). This CDR3 spans 15 amino acids. Trimming stripped 4 bases from V and 8 bases from J, with 17 bases between. This CDR3 is CASSGGGTGGEKLFF. For the CDR3, the DNA is TGCGCCAGCAGTGGAGGGGGGACCGGCGGGGAAAAACTGTTTTTT.

This clone was recorded once. The chain uses TRBV28 and TRBJ1-6; the match to TRBD1 covers 8 bases. Germline-derived CDR1 and CDR2 are MDHEN and SYDVKM. This CDR3 has 15 residues. V shed 3 bases and J 10 bases; nucleotides not matched to a gene: 8. The CDR3 DNA reads as TGTGCCAGCAGTTTTAGTAGGACAGGGTGGTCACCCCTCCACTTT. This gives the protein CASSFSRTGWSPLHF.

The V and J genes are TRBV4-2 and TRBJ1-1, with 11 nucleotides matching TRBD1. The V and J ends lost 2 bases and 5 bases, in that order; junction bases with no gene match: 10. The CDR3 runs to 17 residues. Germline V gene sequence: CDR1 LGHNA, CDR2 YNFKEQ. CDR3 loop: CASSQLFGTGGRTEAFF. Here the CDR3 DNA reads TGTGCCAGCAGCCAATTGTTCGGGACAGGGGGAAGGACTGAAGCTTTCTTT.

This clone was seen only once. The chain uses TRBV5-4 and TRBJ1-2; D is perhaps TRBD1 (6 bases). Between the trimmed V and J ends, which lost 0 bases and 8 bases, there was a span of 17 bases. CDR1 and CDR2 (germline): SGHNT, YYREEE (reference sequence). This CDR3 region has 15 residues. For the CDR3, the DNA is TGTGCCAGCAGCTTGGAGGGACACGGCCAAGGGGGCTACACCTTC. Translated: CASSLEGHGQGGYTF.

This clone was picked up one time. V is TRBV5-6 and J is TRBJ2-5, with unresolved D. V shed 2 bases and J shed 4 bases, with 12 bases lying between them. Per germline, CDR1 SGHDT and CDR2 YYEEEE. This CDR3 comprises 14 residues. This CDR3 is CASSFTRWGETQYF. The CDR3 coding sequence is TGTGCCAGCAGCTTTACACGGTGGGGAGAGACCCAGTACTTC. The full variable domain, with the rest looked up from reference TRBV5-6 and TRBJ2-5, is DAGVTQSPTHLIKTRGQQVTLRCSPKSGHDTVSWYQQALGQGPQFIFQYYEEEERQRGNFPDRFSGHQFPNYSSELNVNALLLGDSALYLCASSFTRWGETQYFGPGTRLLVL.

The DNA for the CDR3 is TGTGCCAGCAGCCCTAGGTTTAGGGGGACAAAAAGCACTGAAGCTTTCTTT. This translates into CASSPRFRGTKSTEAFF. This chain joins TRBV7-9 and TRBJ1-1; D possibly corresponds to TRBD1 (6 bases). V was clipped by 5 bases and J by 4 bases, with 23 bases between them. This CDR3 contains 17 residues. CDR1 and CDR2 from the germline V gene are SEHNR and FQNEAQ (reference sequence).

The chain has TRBV27 and TRBJ2-7; the match to TRBD2 covers 10 bases. CDR1 is MNHEY and CDR2 is SMNVEV in the germline V gene (reference sequence). J lost 3 bases, V lost 3 bases, and 2 bases had no gene match. The CDR3 consists of 14 residues. CDR3 sequence: CASSFGTSVYEQYF. DNA for the CDR3: TGTGCCAGCAGTTTTGGGACTAGCGTCTACGAGCAGTACTTC.